The TCR beta chain under discussion was sequenced for a study of shared clonotypes between healthy human individuals. Study-wide background: Each donor had three CD4 naive, three CD4 memory, two CD8 naive and one CD8 memory plate. General observations from the study: With several donors compared, around 5% of naive CD4 clonotypes were shared. Depth of sequencing was expected to influence donor clonotype sharing.

Per the germline V gene, CDR1 is ENHRY and CDR2 is SYGVKD. The CDR3 contains 15 residues. V lost 6 bases, J lost 2 bases, and 3 bases stayed unmatched. Details on this clone: Antigen specificity is unknown.

Each of the donors was a healthy adult who was HIV-negative and had not had a recent acute infection or vaccination. Clones were read by immunoSEQ multiplex PCR, and TCRdb kept only the in-frame ones, dropping some. The data hold millions of clones, with over 85% observed a single time. This sequence joins TRBV10-3 and TRBJ2-2; 10 positions match TRBD2. Sequences were obtained from naive CD4+ T cells sorted from blood. As to subset: CD45RA+ positively selected. The TCR originated in a man younger than 30 in good health. The CDR3 coding sequence is TGTGCCATCAGGAGCGGGGGGGAAAACACCGGGGAGCTGTTTTTT. Protein sequence: CAIRSGGENTGELFF.